This entry concerns a single TCR beta chain. Its antigen is currently unknown. This sample stems from a study of neurological immune-mediated disorders. The cDNA was produced through 5'RACE with 10-nucleotide random UMIs. Every sequencing run returned over 190 million TCR-beta sequences, which were derived from 15-18 subjects. TCRdb reprocessed the 5' RACE reads via MiXCR and lists one record per CDR3 protein. The profile covers approximately 70,000 distinct CDR3 sequences, with roughly 3.9% appearing a single time and approximately 1.2% taken by the ten largest. Study-wide results and limits: HTLV-1-associated myelopathy had the most TCR clonal expansion, whereas multiple sclerosis had the least (lower than in healthy controls).

The receptor was isolated from a young man with multiple sclerosis. The sample taken for sequencing was PBMCs.

The CDR3 DNA follows: TGTGCCAGCAGCCGACTAGCGGGGGGGAGAGAGACCCAGTACTTC. Protein product: CASSRLAGGRETQYF. The V gene is TRBV7-9, the J gene TRBJ2-5; 14 bases map to TRBD2. Germline loops: CDR1 SEHNR, CDR2 FQNEAQ (reference sequence). The V and J ends lost 5 bases and 4 bases, in that order; junction bases with no gene match: 3. This CDR3 is built from 15 residues.